The TCR beta chain under discussion was sequenced for a study of cytomegalovirus exposure and HLA in healthy donors. Turning to the study itself: Previous work identified roughly 110 million unique TCR beta sequences from 200 million or so T cells. Study-level results: Using the classifier, cytomegalovirus status was reportedly diagnosed with high specificity and sensitivity. Among TCR beta chains, those listed as cytomegalovirus-associated numbered about 160.

The CDR3 loop spans 15 amino acids. Germline V gene sequence: CDR1 SGHTA, CDR2 FQGNSA. 60 Vbeta and 13 Jbeta primers were used in PCR. The assay was immunoSEQ multiplex PCR, and TCRdb's table has in-frame clones only and misses some. The repertoire has tens of thousands of clones, 60% to 80% of them found once; the top ten carry roughly an eighth. Comments on this clone: Its antigen remains unidentified.

The specimen sequenced was PBMCs. The chain carries TRBV7-2 and TRBJ2-5, with a possible D match to TRBD1 (6 bases). Near its end, the DNA agrees better with TRBJ2-7, so the J call may be wrong. The receptor was derived from a woman aged 40 to 55 in good health and CMV-seropositive. The chain's CDR3 is CASSQSPTGTYEQYF. For the CDR3, the DNA is TGTGCCAGCAGCCAAAGCCCGACAGGAACCTACGAGCAGTACTTC.